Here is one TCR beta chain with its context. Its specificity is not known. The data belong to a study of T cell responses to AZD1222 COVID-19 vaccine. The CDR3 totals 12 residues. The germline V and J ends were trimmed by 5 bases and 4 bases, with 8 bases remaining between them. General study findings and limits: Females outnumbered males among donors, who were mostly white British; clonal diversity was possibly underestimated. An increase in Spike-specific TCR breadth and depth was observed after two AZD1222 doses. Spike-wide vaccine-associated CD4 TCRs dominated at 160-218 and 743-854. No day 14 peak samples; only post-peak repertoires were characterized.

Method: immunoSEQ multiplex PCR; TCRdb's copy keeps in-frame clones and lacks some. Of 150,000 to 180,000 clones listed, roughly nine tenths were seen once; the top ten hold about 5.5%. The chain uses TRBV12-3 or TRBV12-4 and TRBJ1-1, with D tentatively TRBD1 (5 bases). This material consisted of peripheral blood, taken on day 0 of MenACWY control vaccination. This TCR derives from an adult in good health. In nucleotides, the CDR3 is TGTGCCAGCAGTGTAAGGGGCACTGAAGCTTTCTTT. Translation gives CASSVRGTEAFF.